Shown below are 8 T cell receptor beta chains from a single sample sequenced in a study of blood T cell repertoires in COVID-19. The data were produced by immunoSEQ multiplex PCR, yet TCRdb's version contains in-frame clones alone and is incomplete. In the table there are 250,000 to 350,000 clones, around 90% of which are singletons. Sequenced material: peripheral blood. The origin of the receptors is a man aged 18-30 years with active or convalescent COVID-19.

The chain carries TRBV2 and TRBJ2-2; 10 bases are a match to TRBD1. This CDR3 contains 14 residues. The V segment lost 6 bases and the J segment 6 bases; nucleotides outside the gene matches: 4. The germline V gene encodes CDR1 SNHLY and CDR2 FYNNEI. The CDR3 region is CASRRDRGPGELFF. The CDR3 nucleotides read TGTGCCAGCAGACGGGACAGGGGACCCGGGGAGCTGTTTTTT.

The chain joins TRBV6-4 to TRBJ2-5; 9 bases fit TRBD1. The CDR3 loop spans 16 amino acids. The V gene end was trimmed by 6 bases and the J gene end by 5 bases; junction bases not matched to a gene: 13. Germline V CDR1 and CDR2: MRHNA, SNTAGT. This CDR3 is CASRNPGQGDGETQYF. CDR3 sequence (DNA): TGTGCCAGCAGAAACCCGGGACAGGGAGATGGTGAGACCCAGTACTTC.

This chain uses TRBV5-5 with TRBJ2-2; D unclear. The CDR3 is 17 residues long. The germline CDR1 and CDR2 sequences are SGHKS and YYEKEE (reference sequence). V was shortened by 6 bases and J by 0 bases, with 18 bases between the two germline ends. The CDR3 protein is CASNQLGSHANTGELFF. The DNA of the CDR3 is TGTGCCAGCAACCAGCTTGGTAGCCACGCGAACACCGGGGAGCTGTTTTTT. Filled out from reference TRBV5-5 and TRBJ2-2, the complete variable domain reads DAGVTQSPTHLIKTRGQQVTLRCSPISGHKSVSWYQQVLGQGPQFIFQYYEKEERGRGNFPDRFSARQFPNYSSELNVNALLLGDSALYLCASNQLGSHANTGELFFGEGSRLTVL.

CDR3 bases: TGTGCCAGCAGCGCCGCAAGCGGGAGTAACTACGAGCAGTACTTC. Its protein is CASSAASGSNYEQYF. The chain couples TRBV9 to TRBJ2-7; TRBD2 matches 8 bases. The CDR3 is 15 amino acids. Unmatched junction bases numbered 8, after V lost 3 bases and J lost 3 bases. Germline loops: CDR1 SGDLS, CDR2 YYNGEE.

This clone occurred once. The chain recombines TRBV7-9 with TRBJ1-3; 9 positions agree with TRBD1. The CDR3 has 13 amino acids. J was trimmed by 8 bases and V by 3 bases; bases with no gene match: 2. Germline CDR1 reads SEHNR; CDR2 reads FQNEAQ (reference sequence). CDR3 sequence (DNA): TGTGCCAGCAGCTTGGGACAGGGTCACACCATATATTTT. The encoded protein is CASSLGQGHTIYF.

The genes are TRBV28 and TRBJ1-2; 7 bases are a match to TRBD1. The CDR3 runs to 15 residues. The V gene end was trimmed by 6 bases and the J gene end by 4 bases; junction bases not matched to a gene: 11. The V gene's germline CDR1 is MDHEN and CDR2 SYDVKM. CDR3 residues: CASSKMTGTIYGYTF. DNA for the CDR3: TGTGCCAGCAGCAAGATGACAGGGACGATCTATGGCTACACCTTC.

The J gene is TRBJ2-7, the V gene TRBV5-8; 10 positions agree with TRBD1. Germline assignment: CDR1 SGHTS and CDR2 YDEGEE. The CDR3 has 15 amino acids. The ends lost 4 bases at V and 0 bases at J; junction bases unmatched: 4. The CDR3 loop reads CASSGDRGYSYEQYF. CDR3 DNA sequence: TGTGCCAGCAGCGGGGACAGGGGATACTCCTACGAGCAGTACTTC.

The chain uses TRBV5-4 and TRBJ2-5, with 7 bases fitting TRBD1. This CDR3 comprises 14 residues. The junction had 5 bases not matched to a gene; V was cut back by 2 bases and J by 4 bases. CDR1 is SGHNT, CDR2 YYREEE, per germline (reference sequence). The CDR3: CASSLGKGAETQYF. The CDR3 bases are TGTGCCAGCAGCTTAGGGAAGGGGGCAGAGACCCAGTACTTC.